The clone carrying this T cell receptor (beta chain) has ten or more counts. Its matching antigen is unknown. Diagnosis rested on symptoms, serum thyroxine and TRAb, thyroid ultrasound, and orbital computed tomography. Germline V gene lookup returns CDR1 MDHEN and CDR2 SYDVKM. V shed 2 bases and J 10 bases; nucleotides not matched to a gene: 4. CDR3 length: 13 amino acids. The entry originates in a study of T cells in Graves' hyperthyroidism and ophthalmopathy. Study observations and caveats: Among clonotypes expanded in thyroid above 0.001, most were also found in blood. A 13 V-J model separated ophthalmopathy from stable hyperthyroidism.

RNA transcripts were the template for amplifying TCR beta CDR3 regions. First-round RT-PCR of the TCR CDR3 relied on the HTBI primer set. TCRdb re-called the multiplex PCR reads through MiXCR, storing one row per CDR3 protein. The data show some 340,000 distinct CDR3 sequences, around 13% seen once. The sequenced sample was blood. The source of this sequence is a woman in her thirties or forties with Graves' ophthalmopathy. V gene TRBV28 combines with J gene TRBJ1-1; 10 bases map to TRBD1. The CDR3: CASSLGDRGGAFF. The CDR3 DNA reads TGTGCCAGCAGTTTAGGGGACAGGGGCGGAGCTTTCTTT.